These 29 T cell receptor beta chains were sequenced from one sample in a study of T cell changes during pregnancy in multiple sclerosis. Only in-frame clones appear in the TCRdb table, and some are missing; sequencing was by immunoSEQ multiplex PCR. The sample carries about 50,000 clones, approximately 92% recorded once. The sequencing used CD4+ T cells from peripheral blood mononuclear cells, collected in the third trimester of pregnancy. All receptors derive from a female donor with multiple sclerosis, enrolled in a pregnancy study.

This clone appeared a single time. The rearrangement joins TRBV19 to TRBJ1-4; D perhaps matches TRBD1 (6 bases). The V end lost 4 bases, the J end lost 14 bases, and 11 bases lay between the germline ends. In germline, CDR1 is LNHDA, CDR2 SQIVND (reference sequence). This CDR3 comprises 11 residues. Written as DNA, the CDR3 is TGTGCCAGTAGTAGGACGGACAGTCTGTTTTTT. Translated: CASSRTDSLFF.

The rearrangement joins TRBV29-1 to TRBJ2-5, with TRBD1 matching over 7 bases. Matching the DNA end better, TRBJ2-7 makes the J call doubtful. Germline loops: CDR1 SQVTM, CDR2 ANQGSEA. The CDR3 sequence is 12 residues long. CDR3 in amino acids: CSVRQGPYEQYF. In DNA, the CDR3 is TGCAGCGTGAGACAGGGACCCTACGAGCAGTACTTC.

This clone was detected once. This chain joins TRBV6-5 and TRBJ2-1, with TRBD2 as a possible D gene (6 bases). CDR3 length: 16 amino acids. Trimming shortened V by 2 bases and J by 7 bases, and 18 bases separated the two germline ends. Germline V CDR1 and CDR2: MNHEY, SVGAGI. CDR3 sequence reads: CASSYLTSPPSNEQFF. The CDR3 DNA is TGTGCCAGCAGTTACCTTACTAGCCCACCCTCGAATGAGCAGTTCTTC.

The chain combines TRBV5-8 with TRBJ2-1; the match to TRBD1 covers 8 bases. Trimming removed 4 bases from V and 3 bases from J; junction bases left unmatched: 3. CDR1 is SGHTS, CDR2 YDEGEE, per germline. The CDR3 is 14 amino acids. The CDR3 nucleotides are TGTGCCAGCAGCACCGGACAGGGCTACAATGAGCAGTTCTTC. Protein sequence: CASSTGQGYNEQFF.

This chain connects TRBV7-2 to TRBJ1-2; D gene uncertain. The V and J ends lost 1 base and 3 bases respectively, with 6 bases between them. Germline V lookup: CDR1 SGHTA, CDR2 FQGNSA. The CDR3 has 13 residues. DNA of the CDR3: TGTGCCAGCAGCTTAGAAACGGACTATGGCTACACCTTC. Translating gives CASSLETDYGYTF.

The V call is TRBV29-1, the J call TRBJ1-4, with 7 bases fitting TRBD1. Germline V gene sequence: CDR1 SQVTM, CDR2 ANQGSEA. Trimming cost V 6 bases and J 2 bases; bases outside gene matches: 3. The length of the CDR3 is 13 residues. The DNA of the CDR3 is TGCAGCGTCGGGGGACAGACTAATGAAAAACTGTTTTTT. Residues: CSVGGQTNEKLFF. The whole variable domain, remainder taken from reference TRBV29-1 and TRBJ1-4, is SAVISQKPSRDICQRGTSLTIQCQVDSQVTMMFWYRQQPGQSLTLIATANQGSEATYESGFVIDKFPISRPNLTFSTLTVSNMSPEDSSIYLCSVGGQTNEKLFFGSGTQLSVL.

The rearrangement links TRBV25-1 to TRBJ2-3; 7 bases line up with TRBD2. From germline, CDR1 is MGHDK and CDR2 SYGVNS. Unmatched junction bases numbered 2, after V lost 1 base and J lost 1 base. The CDR3 runs to 15 residues. The CDR3 nucleotides read TGTGCCAGCAGTGAATGGGCGGGGGGCACAGATACGCAGTATTTT. Protein: CASSEWAGGTDTQYF.

The V and J genes are TRBV14 and TRBJ2-7, with 12 nucleotides matching TRBD2. CDR3 length: 15 residues. Germline lookup yields CDR1 SGHDN and CDR2 FVKESK. The V and J ends lost 0 bases and 5 bases, in that order; junction bases with no gene match: 2. CDR3 in amino acids: CASSQELAGGNEQYF. CDR3 in DNA: TGTGCCAGCAGCCAAGAACTAGCGGGGGGAAACGAGCAGTACTTC.

This clone has a count of ten or more. The chain has TRBV19 and TRBJ1-2, with TRBD1 matching 11 bases. The CDR3 loop spans 15 amino acids. CDR1 LNHDA and CDR2 SQIVND come from the germline V gene (reference sequence). After removal of 2 bases from V and 4 bases from J, the junction contained 3 bases not matched to a gene. CDR3 region: CASSIMGTGGYGYTF. The CDR3 bases are TGTGCCAGTAGTATAATGGGGACAGGGGGCTATGGCTACACCTTC.

V usage is TRBV7-9 and J usage is TRBJ2-7; D might be TRBD1 (5 bases). The CDR3 is 11 amino acids. The V gene lost 10 bases and the J gene lost 4 bases, with 11 bases spanning the gap. Germline loops: CDR1 SEHNR, CDR2 FQNEAQ (reference sequence). CDR3 nucleotides: TGTGCCACAAACACAGGTTACGAGCAGTACTTC. Encoded protein: CATNTGYEQYF.

The chain's CDR3 is CASSYNRGANTEAFF. CDR3 DNA: TGTGCCAGCAGTTACAACAGGGGGGCGAACACTGAAGCTTTCTTT. The V gene is TRBV6-5, the J gene TRBJ1-1, with 8 bases identical to TRBD1. The V segment lost 2 bases and the J segment 1 base; nucleotides outside the gene matches: 3. CDR3 length: 15 amino acids. The germline gives CDR1 MNHEY, CDR2 SVGAGI.

V and J are TRBV6-6 and TRBJ1-6; no definite D call. This CDR3 region has 15 residues. Deletions cut 6 bases from V and 4 bases from J, with 13 bases between. The V gene's germline CDR1 is MNHNY and CDR2 SVGAGI (reference sequence). CDR3 sequence reads: CASRAPTDYNSPLHF. CDR3 nucleotides: TGTGCCAGCAGGGCCCCTACAGATTATAATTCACCCCTCCACTTT.

The chain employs TRBV28 and TRBJ2-7; D gene ambiguous. V dropped 7 bases and J dropped 2 bases, with 21 bases sitting between them. The CDR3 length is 16 residues. Germline CDR1 is MDHEN and CDR2 is SYDVKM. CDR3 nucleotides: TGTGCCAGCACTCAATCCGCAGGTTTAAGCACCTACGAGCAGTACTTC. Protein sequence: CASTQSAGLSTYEQYF.

The rearrangement joins TRBV28 to TRBJ2-2; the match to TRBD2 covers 8 bases. After removal of 5 bases from V and 3 bases from J, the junction contained 5 bases not matched to a gene. The germline gives CDR1 MDHEN, CDR2 SYDVKM. This CDR3 has 15 residues. In DNA, the CDR3 is TGTGCCAGCAGTCACGGGGGGGCCGACACCGGGGAGCTGTTTTTT. Protein product: CASSHGGADTGELFF.

In nucleotides, the CDR3 is TGTGCCATCATGGGGCACAGGGATAATTCACCCCTCCACTTT. This translates into CAIMGHRDNSPLHF. The rearrangement links TRBV10-3 to TRBJ1-6, with D maybe TRBD1 (6 bases). This CDR3 comprises 14 residues. V was clipped by 7 bases and J by 5 bases, with 12 bases between them. Germline V gives CDR1 ENHRY, CDR2 SYGVKD.

The chain joins TRBV7-2 to TRBJ1-2; 8 bases fit TRBD1. Germline CDR1 SGHTA, CDR2 FQGNSA. The CDR3 contains 16 residues. The V and J ends lost 0 bases and 8 bases, in that order; junction bases with no gene match: 11. This CDR3 reads CASSLASGGSSRGYTF. In nucleotides, the CDR3 is TGTGCCAGCAGCTTAGCCTCAGGGGGCTCTTCGCGCGGCTACACCTTC.

V and J are TRBV5-4 and TRBJ2-7, with 9 nucleotides matching TRBD1. The CDR3 sequence is 15 residues long. V lost 4 bases and J lost 3; bases outside the gene matches: 8. The germline CDR1 and CDR2 sequences are SGHNT and YYREEE (reference sequence). In nucleotides, the CDR3 is TGTGCCAGCAGCCCGGGACAGGGACGAATCTACGAGCAGTACTTC. Translation: CASSPGQGRIYEQYF.

The gene calls are TRBV6-5 and TRBJ1-1, with 7 positions matching TRBD1. The CDR3 is made up of 15 amino acids. Germline CDR1 is MNHEY and CDR2 is SVGAGI. V lost 3 bases and J lost 0; bases outside the gene matches: 4. DNA for the CDR3: TGTGCCAGCAGTTATAACAGGGGCATGAACACTGAAGCTTTCTTT. This gives the protein CASSYNRGMNTEAFF.

The chain employs TRBV6-1 and TRBJ2-5; 7 bases are shared with TRBD1. Trimming at V came to 1 base and at J to 5 bases, leaving 4 bases not matched to a gene. This CDR3 contains 14 residues. CDR1 and CDR2 from the germline V gene are MNHNS and SASEGT. CDR3 coding DNA: TGTGCCAGCAGTGAAGGACAGGGTGGCGAGACCCAGTACTTC. Translation gives CASSEGQGGETQYF.

J is TRBJ2-7 and V is TRBV7-8, with D possibly TRBD1 on 6 matching bases. CDR1 is SGHVS and CDR2 is FQNEAQ in the germline V gene. The CDR3 is 15 amino acids. V dropped 1 base and J dropped 1 base, with 11 bases sitting between them. As DNA, the CDR3 is TGTGCCAGCAGCTTAGTACAGGGCTCTTCCTACGAGCAGTACTTC. The encoded protein is CASSLVQGSSYEQYF.

The chain recombines TRBV6-4 with TRBJ1-1; 7 bases map to TRBD1. With V trimmed by 6 bases and J by 5 bases, 12 bases remained unmatched. Germline V CDR1 and CDR2: MRHNA, SNTAGT. This CDR3 has 15 amino acids. This CDR3 is CASSLTGNRETEAFF. Here the CDR3 DNA reads TGTGCCAGCAGCCTGACAGGGAACAGGGAGACTGAAGCTTTCTTT.

This chain connects TRBV7-3 to TRBJ2-1; TRBD1 might be the D (6 bases). This CDR3 comprises 13 residues. Trimming stripped 3 bases from V and 7 bases from J, with 10 bases between. The germline V gene has CDR1 SGHTA and CDR2 FQGTGA. The CDR3, as DNA: TGTGCCAGCAGCTTGGACAGATTTAATGAGCAGTTCTTC. As protein: CASSLDRFNEQFF. Looking up the rest from reference TRBV7-3 and TRBJ2-1 gives the full variable domain: GAGVSQTPSNKVTEKGKYVELRCDPISGHTALYWYRQSLGQGPEFLIYFQGTGAADDSGLPNDRFFAVRPEGSVSTLKIQRTERGDSAVYLCASSLDRFNEQFFGPGTRLTVL.

The genes are TRBV4-2 and TRBJ1-2; no reliable D call. The CDR3 length is 15 residues. In germline, CDR1 is LGHNA, CDR2 YNFKEQ. V dropped 0 bases and J dropped 4 bases, with 12 bases sitting between them. In nucleotides, the CDR3 is TGTGCCAGCAGCCAAGAAGCGGGGATGAGCTATGGCTACACCTTC. Its translation is CASSQEAGMSYGYTF.

Note on this clone: The junction departs from the called germline gene at one end, perhaps through a read error. The chain employs TRBV29-1 and TRBJ2-2; D might be TRBD1 (6 bases). Germline V gene sequence: CDR1 SQVTM, CDR2 ANQGSEA. The CDR3 length is 14 residues. The CDR3 region has the DNA TGCAGCGTTCTAGGGGACACGAACGCCGGGGAGCTGTTTTTT. Translated, it gives CSVLGDTNAGELFF.

This clone was counted a few times. This chain uses TRBV10-3 with TRBJ1-1, with D uncertain. V dropped 0 bases and J dropped 5 bases, with 4 bases sitting between them. CDR3 length: 12 amino acids. Per the germline V gene, CDR1 is ENHRY and CDR2 is SYGVKD. The CDR3 nucleotides read TGTGCCATCAGTGAGTCGCGAACTGAAGCTTTCTTT. Translating it yields CAISESRTEAFF.

V and J are TRBV2 and TRBJ1-1, with D tentatively TRBD1 (6 bases). The CDR3 is made up of 15 amino acids. Germline assignment: CDR1 SNHLY and CDR2 FYNNEI. Deletions cut 6 bases from V and 3 bases from J, with 17 bases between. CDR3 sequence: CASSDGQSFDTEAFF. The CDR3 DNA follows: TGTGCCAGCAGCGACGGACAGTCGTTCGACACTGAAGCTTTCTTT.

The chain links TRBV19 to TRBJ1-4; weak D call: TRBD1 (6 bases). V lost 6 bases and J lost 4, with 12 bases in between. CDR1 and CDR2 (germline): LNHDA, SQIVND (reference sequence). The CDR3 is 14 residues long. CDR3 region: CASRMTGRNEKLFF. DNA of the CDR3: TGTGCCAGTAGGATGACAGGTCGTAATGAAAAACTGTTTTTT.

This sequence joins TRBV4-3 and TRBJ1-3; 9 bases map to TRBD1. The germline V gene encodes CDR1 LGHNA and CDR2 YSLEER. Trimming cost V 0 bases and J 1 base; bases outside gene matches: 1. CDR3 length: 16 amino acids. In nucleotides, the CDR3 is TGCGCCAGCAGCCAAGAGGACAGGGGATCTGGAAACACCATATATTTT. As protein: CASSQEDRGSGNTIYF.

The gene calls are TRBV7-3 and TRBJ2-5, with 14 bases that match TRBD2. Germline V lookup: CDR1 SGHTA, CDR2 FQGTGA. The CDR3 loop spans 18 amino acids. Trimming cost V 3 bases and J 2 bases; bases outside gene matches: 8. CDR3 nucleotide sequence: TGTGCCAGCAGCTTGTTGGGACTAGCGGGGGCTCCACAAGAGACCCAGTACTTC. This codes for CASSLLGLAGAPQETQYF.